A selection of T cell receptor beta chains follows, all from one sample in a study of blood T cell repertoires in COVID-19. Repertoires were generated with immunoSEQ multiplex PCR, while TCRdb's copy carries only in-frame clones and drops some. The table records 410,000 or so clones, 75% to 90% of them present only once. Material for sequencing was peripheral blood. The source is a middle-aged woman with COVID-19, enrolled during active disease. The conserved cysteine and the conserved F or W are not part of the CDR3 here. Size values are once, few and many counts, or a class for expanded clones, and some rows have none.

clone size	V gene	CDR3 protein
.	TRBV7-3	ASSLRASGVNEQF
.	TRBV4-3	ASSLTYGQGKYLNSPLH
.	TRBV7-9	ASSSIRDRGGGEQF
.	TRBV5-1	ASSSGQAGRFVNTEAF
.	TRBV27	ASSRPGLAGNYEQY
few	TRBV3-1/TRBV3-2	ASSQTGGNTEAF
many	TRBV7-2	ASSLVTKANQPQH
few	TRBV5-6	ASSFWDRRETQY
.	TRBV7-9	ASSLGQGVHYGYT
.	TRBV9	ASSVLGSGATDTQY
.	TRBV11-2	ASSPRQLFNSPLH
.	TRBV19	ASSAAGQEGTQY
.	TRBV5-1	ASSIDGQGNTGELF
.	TRBV7-2	ASRGQIQETQY
.	TRBV28	ASSPHPGETQY
.	TRBV5-1	ASSSRVHLEAGTGGSTQY
.	TRBV6-5	ASSIGGDYEQY
once	TRBV3-1/TRBV3-2	ASSLSLQGAHSNQPQH
.	TRBV2	AGDQGDTQY
.	TRBV7-2	ASSLTGTMGTPLH
.	TRBV4-3	ASSQGDSSGGLSGYT
.	TRBV28	ASRPEYYSNQPQH
.	TRBV30	AWSVRTGGEY
.	TRBV7-2	ASSQGQGGEKLF
.	TRBV27	ASSAVPSGGRLGKLF
.	TRBV27	ASSFSGQGFSPLH
.	TRBV5-5	ASSWSVTTDNEQF
once	TRBV5-1	ASSRRQREVGEQF
.	TRBV7-2	ASSLTRAFTDTQY
few	TRBV5-8	ASSWDRDQPQH
.	TRBV11-2	ASSSERWGEQF
.	TRBV27	ASSPWGVRNEKLF
.	TRBV27	ASRGRPYGYT
once	TRBV3-1/TRBV3-2	ASSPTPGQGAVRTGTDTQY
once	TRBV2	ASLSGGGYEQY
.	TRBV9	ASSPFSSYRGQSTGELF
once	TRBV7-9	ASSPQRTTYEQY
.	TRBV25-1	ASSDSRVPGETQY
.	TRBV7-9	ASSLGRTGFMNTEAF
.	TRBV27	ASSLATGWEQY
.	TRBV30	AWSVSRQGRLAGNTIY
.	TRBV5-5	ASSTSVSYNEQF
.	TRBV6-9	ASSYPRQGVQNQPQH
.	TRBV29-1	SAPRTSGSIHEQF
few	TRBV24-1	ATSGSGTHEQF
once	TRBV15	ATSRRGPGNTIY
.	TRBV6-5	ASIGNTEAF
.	TRBV7-8	ASSSASGRVYNEQF